This T cell receptor beta chain was identified in a study of blood T cell repertoires in COVID-19. Study-wide background: Material from acute and convalescent COVID-19 was sourced from the United States, Italy and Spain. PBMCs, B-cell-depleted T cells, or T cells provided the cDNA or gDNA that made up the material.

Germline CDR1 and CDR2: WNHNN and SYGVQD (reference sequence). V lost 3 bases, J lost 12 bases, and 21 bases lay in between. The CDR3 spans 15 residues. The authors' processing: The assay estimated nucleated cells by amplifying reference gene primers. Assay used: immunoSEQ multiplex PCR; TCRdb lists only in-frame clones, some missing. V and J calls and clone size follow that table, whereas D and trimming were derived from the DNA. In the table there are approximately 300,000 clones, around 85% of which are singletons. The TCR was taken from a woman in her fifties or sixties with active or convalescent COVID-19. V gene TRBV10-1 combines with J gene TRBJ1-3; no clear D gene. Sequencing was performed on peripheral blood. The CDR3 sequence is CASSEEERTVPRIYF. CDR3 nucleotide sequence: TGCGCCAGCAGTGAAGAGGAGCGGACTGTTCCCCGCATATATTTT.